This T cell receptor beta chain was identified in a study of CD8 T cell repertoires and HIV-1 epitope variants. Study background: Tested: three Gag epitope families, Nef HW9 and YT9. Autologous T cell-negative cells served as antigen-presenting cells in equal numbers.

This CDR3 comprises 15 residues. The germline V gene has CDR1 SEHNR and CDR2 FQNEAQ (reference sequence). Trimming took off 3 bases at V and 2 bases at J, with 10 bases between the two ends. Assay: immunoSEQ multiplex PCR; the TCRdb copy retains only in-frame clones and omits some. This sample yields approximately 90,000 clones, of which roughly 81% are seen a single time; around 24% belongs to the top ten. This sequence was found in a male donor with HIV. The chain couples TRBV7-9 to TRBJ2-2, with D possibly matching TRBD1 (5 bases). Input material: uncultured baseline CD8+ T cells from peripheral blood mononuclear cells (PBMCs). CDR3 DNA sequence: TGTGCCAGCAGCTTTGGGCAGGGAAACACCGGGGAGCTGTTTTTT. This encodes CASSFGQGNTGELFF.